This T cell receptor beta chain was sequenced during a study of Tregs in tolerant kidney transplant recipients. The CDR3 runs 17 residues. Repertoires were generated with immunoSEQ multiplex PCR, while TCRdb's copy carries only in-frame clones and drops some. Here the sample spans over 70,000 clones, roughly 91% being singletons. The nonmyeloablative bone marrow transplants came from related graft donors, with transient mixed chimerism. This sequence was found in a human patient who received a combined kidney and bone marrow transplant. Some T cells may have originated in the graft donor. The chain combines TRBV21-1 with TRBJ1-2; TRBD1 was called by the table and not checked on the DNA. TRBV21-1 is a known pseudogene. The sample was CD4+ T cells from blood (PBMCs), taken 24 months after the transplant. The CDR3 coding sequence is TGTGCCAGCAGGGGACAGGGGAGGATATTAAGGCTATTTGGCTACACCTTC. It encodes CASRGQGRILRLFGYTF.